Below, 29 T cell receptor beta chains from the same sample are listed, as sequenced in a study of blood T cells in healthy people across ages. A sample-barcoded 5' primer and a J-beta primer mix were used in a second PCR of roughly 7 to 11 cycles. TCRdb itself ran the 5' RACE reads through MiXCR, one entry per CDR3 protein. Seen here are 800,000 to 950,000 distinct CDR3 sequences, 25% to 30% observed once, and the top ten hold roughly a tenth. A further study also used this sample, focusing on T cells of mothers and their children.

The sample consisted of blood. The receptors come from a middle-aged woman in good health.

This clonotype was observed a handful of times. The chain links TRBV28 to TRBJ2-3; 7 bases map to TRBD1. CDR1 is MDHEN, CDR2 SYDVKM, per germline. Trimming took 8 bases from V and 2 from J; bases not matched to a gene: 4. This CDR3 is built from 13 residues. The CDR3 loop is CASGDSPTDTQYF. The DNA of the CDR3 is TGTGCCAGCGGGGACAGCCCCACAGATACGCAGTATTTT.

The table lists this clonotype with many counts. The J gene is TRBJ2-6, the V gene TRBV11-2, with a possible D match to TRBD1 (6 bases). V was cut by 6 bases and J by 0 bases, with 18 bases left in between. Germline V gives CDR1 SGHAT, CDR2 FQNNGV. The CDR3 sequence is 18 residues long. The CDR3 is CASRVRDNRPSGANVLTF. The CDR3 DNA is TGTGCCAGCAGAGTCCGGGACAACCGTCCCTCTGGGGCCAACGTCCTGACTTTC.

There are a few counts of this clonotype. The DNA of the CDR3 is TGCAGCGCACGGGACAGGGGCCCCGGCGAGCAGTACTTC. Amino acid sequence: CSARDRGPGEQYF. The chain carries TRBV29-1 and TRBJ2-7; 10 positions agree with TRBD1. V lost 7 bases to trimming and J lost 6 bases; unmatched junction nucleotides: 9. Germline lookup yields CDR1 SQVTM and CDR2 ANQGSEA. The CDR3 runs 13 residues.

V usage is TRBV5-1 and J usage is TRBJ2-1, with TRBD2 as a possible D gene (5 bases). The CDR3 covers 15 residues. V was cut by 4 bases and J by 8 bases, with 19 bases left in between. Germline lookup yields CDR1 SGHRS and CDR2 YFSETQ. This chain's CDR3 is CASSAQRAIGDEQFF. The CDR3 bases are TGCGCCAGCAGCGCCCAGCGCGCTATCGGGGATGAGCAGTTCTTC.

On this clonotype: Since a much larger clone is just one base distant, this may be a read error. CDR3 residues: CASSYNSGGLFHEQYF. As DNA, the CDR3 is TGTGCCAGCAGCTACAATAGCGGGGGCCTTTTCCACGAGCAGTACTTC. The V and J genes are TRBV13 and TRBJ2-7; 9 bases line up with TRBD2. With V trimmed by 4 bases and J by 5 bases, 12 bases remained unmatched. Germline CDR1 is PRHDT and CDR2 is FYEKMQ (reference sequence). The CDR3 covers 16 residues.

This clonotype was observed many times. This chain uses TRBV18 with TRBJ2-1; D may be TRBD1 or TRBD2 (5 bases each). This CDR3 comprises 12 residues. V was cut by 1 base and J by 15 bases, with 13 bases left in between. Germline V gene lookup returns CDR1 KGHSH and CDR2 LQKENI. The CDR3 here is CASSPLLEGTFF. The DNA of the CDR3 is TGTGCCAGCTCACCACTGCTTGAGGGGACGTTCTTC.

About this clonotype itself: A much larger clone sits a single nucleotide away, making a read error possible. This chain connects TRBV10-3 to TRBJ2-5; 12 bases fit TRBD1. V shed 10 bases, J shed 5 bases, and the junction held 5 bases outside the gene matches. The CDR3 loop spans 13 amino acids. The V gene's germline CDR1 is ENHRY and CDR2 SYGVKD. CDR3 protein: CATGTGGSETQYF. CDR3 DNA sequence: TGTGCCACCGGGACAGGGGGCAGCGAGACCCAGTACTTC.

This clonotype has only a few counts. CDR3 region: CASSLAASDTQYF. The CDR3 DNA reads TGTGCCAGCAGTTTAGCGGCGAGTGATACGCAGTATTTT. The gene calls are TRBV12-3 or TRBV12-4 and TRBJ2-3; D remains unclear. V lost 0 bases and J 6 bases, leaving 7 bases between the germline ends. This CDR3 spans 13 amino acids.

This clonotype was observed at least ten times. The rearrangement joins TRBV6-5 to TRBJ2-6, with D perhaps being TRBD1 or TRBD2 (5 bases each). Trimming cost V 6 bases and J 12 bases, with 15 bases left between them. The CDR3 sequence is 13 residues long. CDR1 is MNHEY, CDR2 SVGAGI, per germline. CDR3 amino acids: CASRGPIPSVLTF. The CDR3 nucleotides are TGTGCCAGCAGGGGACCGATACCTAGCGTCCTGACTTTC.

This clonotype came up a few times. The chain links TRBV20-1 to TRBJ2-2; 8 nucleotides line up with TRBD2. This CDR3 has 14 amino acids. Germline lookup yields CDR1 DFQATT and CDR2 SNEGSKA (reference sequence). V dropped 0 bases and J dropped 7; count of bases not matched to a gene: 4. The CDR3 bases are TGCAGTGCTAGAGATTCCAGCGGGGGCGGGGAGCTGTTTTTT. It is translated as CSARDSSGGGELFF.

With regard to this clonotype: Mismatch with germline at one junction end may stem from a read error. This chain joins TRBV29-1 and TRBJ1-1; D is unclear. This CDR3 is built from 13 residues. From germline, CDR1 is SQVTM and CDR2 ANQGSEA. In nucleotides, the CDR3 is TGCAGCGTTGTAAGGTCGGCGAACACTGAGGCTTTCTTT. Translated: CSVVRSANTEAFF.

This clonotype has ten or more counts. The chain is built from TRBV2 and TRBJ2-6; 10 nucleotides agree with TRBD1. Germline V gives CDR1 SNHLY, CDR2 FYNNEI. The CDR3 sequence is 18 residues long. V lost 5 bases and J lost 4; bases outside the gene matches: 11. The CDR3 spells CASSSRPGTGVGANVLTF. CDR3 DNA: TGTGCCAGCAGTTCCCGTCCCGGGACAGGGGTCGGGGCCAACGTCCTGACTTTC.

This clonotype has only a few counts. V gene TRBV7-2 combines with J gene TRBJ1-1; D is unresolved. Trimming took off 5 bases at V and 1 base at J, with 8 bases between the two ends. The CDR3 covers 13 residues. CDR1 and CDR2 (germline): SGHTA, FQGNSA. DNA of the CDR3: TGTGCCAGCAGCAATGGCCAGAACACTGAAGCTTTCTTT. Its translation: CASSNGQNTEAFF.

V usage is TRBV28 and J usage is TRBJ1-2; 7 nucleotides agree with TRBD1. The V segment lost 9 bases and the J segment 5 bases; nucleotides outside the gene matches: 9. This CDR3 comprises 13 residues. Looked up from germline, CDR1 is MDHEN and CDR2 is SYDVKM. The CDR3 is CARRQGGTYGYTF. CDR3 nucleotide sequence: TGTGCCAGGAGACAGGGTGGTACTTATGGCTACACCTTC.

This sequence joins TRBV6-2 or TRBV6-3 and TRBJ1-1, with D tentatively TRBD1 (6 bases). This CDR3 is built from 15 residues. Trimming took off 6 bases at V and 1 base at J, with 15 bases between the two ends. Germline values: CDR1 MNHEY, CDR2 SVGEGT. CDR3 sequence reads: CASSSTGTPNTEAFF. CDR3 nucleotides: TGTGCCAGCAGCTCGACCGGGACACCGAACACTGAAGCTTTCTTT.

This clonotype was detected ten times or more. The V gene is TRBV10-3, the J gene TRBJ2-5; no definite D call. Germline V gene data show CDR1 as ENHRY and CDR2 as SYGVKD. The CDR3 runs 11 residues. V lost 7 bases and J 2 bases, leaving 5 bases between the germline ends. The CDR3 DNA reads TGTGCCATCAAAGCACAAGAGACCCAGTACTTC. Translated, it gives CAIKAQETQYF.

This clonotype was picked up one time. This chain connects TRBV3-1 to TRBJ1-2, with 7 nucleotides matching TRBD1. V shed 8 bases, J shed 6 bases, and the junction held 6 bases outside the gene matches. In germline, CDR1 is LGHDT, CDR2 YNNKEL (reference sequence). The CDR3 sequence is 12 residues long. The CDR3 sequence: CASGDRADGYTF. The CDR3 bases are TGTGCCAGCGGAGACAGGGCGGATGGCTACACCTTC.

The sample holds many counts of this clonotype. This chain links TRBV5-1 with TRBJ2-5, with unresolved D. V was pared by 0 bases and J by 2 bases, with 8 bases between. CDR1 and CDR2 from the germline V gene are SGHRS and YFSETQ. The CDR3 is made up of 14 amino acids. The DNA of the CDR3 is TGCGCCAGCAGCTTGGAGGGCCGTCAAGAGACCCAGTACTTC. Amino acid sequence: CASSLEGRQETQYF. Looking up the rest from reference TRBV5-1 and TRBJ2-5 gives the full variable domain: KAGVTQTPRYLIKTRGQQVTLSCSPISGHRSVSWYQQTPGQGLQFLFEYFSETQRNKGNFPGRFSGRQFSNSRSEMNVSTLELGDSALYLCASSLEGRQETQYFGPGTRLLVL.

To note about this clonotype: Germline is not matched at one junction end, which may reflect a read error. J is TRBJ2-5 and V is TRBV4-3; D possibly corresponds to TRBD1 (6 bases). The CDR3 consists of 14 residues. Germline V gene sequence: CDR1 LGHNA, CDR2 YSLEER. Here the CDR3 reads CTSSQDPTGYGQYF. The CDR3 nucleotides are TGCACCAGCAGCCAAGACCCGACAGGCTACGGGCAGTACTTC.

This clonotype was found a few times. Germline and junction disagree at one end, which may indicate a read error. V is TRBV7-7 and J is TRBJ2-7; D unclear. The CDR3 has 13 amino acids. The germline CDR1 and CDR2 sequences are SSHAT and FNYEAQ (reference sequence). The CDR3 sequence: CASSPGRTHEQYF. The DNA of the CDR3 is TGTGCTAGCAGCCCCGGTAGGACCCACGAGCAGTACTTC.

This sequence joins TRBV15 and TRBJ2-3; weak D call: TRBD1 (5 bases). There are 16 residues in the CDR3. Trimming took 3 bases from V and 0 from J, leaving 13 bases between them. The V gene's germline CDR1 is LNHNV and CDR2 YYDKDF (reference sequence). The DNA for the CDR3 is TGTGCCACCAGCAGTTATCAGGGCTCTAGCACAGATACGCAGTATTTT. This translates into CATSSYQGSSTDTQYF.

About this clonotype itself: A far larger clone is a single base away, which makes a read error likely. This rearrangement joins TRBV27 to TRBJ2-7; D unresolved. Germline loops: CDR1 MNHEY, CDR2 SMNVEV (reference sequence). This CDR3 is 11 amino acids long. Here the CDR3 DNA reads TGTGCCGGCAGTCACGGGTACGAGCAGTACTTC. Translation: CAGSHGYEQYF.

This clonotype has a single count. The rearrangement uses TRBV11-2 and TRBJ2-3, with 10 bases fitting TRBD2. Germline values: CDR1 SGHAT, CDR2 FQNNGV. The CDR3 consists of 18 residues. V dropped 1 base and J dropped 0; count of bases not matched to a gene: 7. The CDR3 reads CASSLGHLAGESTDTQYF. CDR3 nucleotide sequence: TGTGCCAGCAGCTTAGGGCACCTAGCGGGGGAGAGCACAGATACGCAGTATTTT.

DNA for the CDR3: TGTGCCAGCAGTTTCGGGGACAGTACCTACGAGCAGTACTTC. As protein: CASSFGDSTYEQYF. This chain uses TRBV28 with TRBJ2-7, with 7 bases that match TRBD1. The length of the CDR3 is 14 residues. V lost 3 bases and J lost 2; bases outside the gene matches: 4. CDR1 is MDHEN and CDR2 is SYDVKM in the germline V gene.

V gene TRBV6-1 combines with J gene TRBJ2-5; perhaps TRBD2 as D (5 bases). The CDR3 extends over 16 amino acids. Germline CDR1 and CDR2: MNHNS and SASEGT. V was cut by 6 bases and J by 5 bases, with 22 bases left in between. The CDR3 bases are TGTGCCAGCAGCCTAGGTGTTACGGGGTGGACTGAGACCCAGTACTTC. This sequence encodes CASSLGVTGWTETQYF.

This clonotype was found a few times. CDR3 amino acids: CASSPGAGLPYGYTF. The CDR3 DNA sequence: TGTGCCAGCAGCCCAGGGGCAGGGCTGCCCTATGGCTACACCTTC. The chain employs TRBV11-2 and TRBJ1-2, with D perhaps matching TRBD1 (6 bases). CDR1 and CDR2 from the germline V gene are SGHAT and FQNNGV. The CDR3 has 15 amino acids. V shed 5 bases and J shed 4 bases, with 17 bases lying between them.

The chain recombines TRBV6-2 or TRBV6-3 with TRBJ2-5, with D maybe TRBD2 (6 bases). The CDR3 sequence is 15 residues long. V lost 1 base and J lost 0, with 9 bases in between. CDR1 is MNHEY and CDR2 is SVGEGT in the germline V gene. CDR3 coding DNA: TGTGCCAGCAGTTACTATCGGACTAACCAAGAGACCCAGTACTTC. Translated, it gives CASSYYRTNQETQYF.

The chain links TRBV12-3 or TRBV12-4 to TRBJ2-1, with TRBD2 matching 13 bases. The length of the CDR3 is 16 residues. Trimming at V came to 1 base and at J to 10 bases, leaving 7 bases not matched to a gene. The CDR3 spells CASSLVRTSGRGEQFF. CDR3 DNA: TGTGCCAGCAGTTTAGTTAGGACTAGCGGGAGAGGCGAGCAGTTCTTC.

This chain joins TRBV5-1 and TRBJ1-1, with D perhaps TRBD1 (5 bases). V was shortened by 4 bases and J by 0 bases, with 13 bases between the two germline ends. The CDR3 loop spans 15 amino acids. CDR1 and CDR2 from the germline V gene are SGHRS and YFSETQ. CDR3 in amino acids: CASSGRDLMNTEAFF. Written as DNA, the CDR3 is TGCGCCAGCAGCGGCAGGGATTTGATGAACACTGAAGCTTTCTTT. The full variable domain, rest sourced from reference TRBV5-1 and TRBJ1-1, is KAGVTQTPRYLIKTRGQQVTLSCSPISGHRSVSWYQQTPGQGLQFLFEYFSETQRNKGNFPGRFSGRQFSNSRSEMNVSTLELGDSALYLCASSGRDLMNTEAFFGQGTRLTVV.